This TCR beta chain was captured in a study of shared clonotypes between healthy human individuals. About this clone itself: The antigen remains unidentified.

The V gene's germline CDR1 is LGHNA and CDR2 YNFKEQ. This CDR3 contains 14 residues. Trimming removed 1 base at V and 7 bases at J, with 13 bases between. Clones were sequenced by immunoSEQ multiplex PCR, and TCRdb holds only the in-frame ones, with some missing. This sample has some 1.1 million clones, with 70% to 80% found just once. Study-level points and caveats: Across a few donors, naive CD4 shared approximately 4.5%, naive CD8 over 3%, memory CD4 more than 2%, memory CD8 approximately 0.4%. Rarefaction revealed incomplete sorted-subset sequencing despite large depth.

CD45RA+ naive and CD45RA-negative memory subsets were separated from CD4+ cells. This chain connects TRBV4-2 to TRBJ1-2; D unclear. The sample consisted of memory CD4+ T cells from PBMCs. Sample subset: CD45RA-negative fraction. The receptor was isolated from a man aged 18 to 35 in good health. Some clones in this sample may be carry-over from other donors' samples. The CDR3 loop is CASSQVGNTGGYTF. CDR3 DNA: TGTGCCAGCAGCCAAGTGGGGAACACGGGTGGCTACACCTTC.